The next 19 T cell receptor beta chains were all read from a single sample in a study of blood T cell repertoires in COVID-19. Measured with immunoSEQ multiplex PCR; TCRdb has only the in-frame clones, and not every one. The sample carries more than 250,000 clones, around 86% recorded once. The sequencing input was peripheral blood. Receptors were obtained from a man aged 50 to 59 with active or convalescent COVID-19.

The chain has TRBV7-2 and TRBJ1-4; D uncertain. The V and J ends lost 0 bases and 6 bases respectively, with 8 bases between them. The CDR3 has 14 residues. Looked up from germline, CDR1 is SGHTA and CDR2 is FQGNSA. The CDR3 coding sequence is TGTGCCAGCAGCTTAGCCGCGGGCCATGAAAAACTGTTTTTT. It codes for CASSLAAGHEKLFF.

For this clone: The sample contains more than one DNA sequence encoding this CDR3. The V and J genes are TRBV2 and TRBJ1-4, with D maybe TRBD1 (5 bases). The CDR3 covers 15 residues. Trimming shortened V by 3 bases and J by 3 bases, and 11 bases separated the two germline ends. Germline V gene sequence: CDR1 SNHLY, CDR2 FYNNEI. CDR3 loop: CASSELGQANEKLFF. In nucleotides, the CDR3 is TGTGCCAGCAGTGAGTTGGGGCAGGCTAATGAAAAACTGTTTTTT. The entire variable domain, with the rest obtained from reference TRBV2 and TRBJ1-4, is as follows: EPEVTQTPSHQVTQMGQEVILRCVPISNHLYFYWYRQILGQKVEFLVSFYNNEISEKSEIFDDQFSVERPDGSNFTLKIRSTKLEDSAMYFCASSELGQANEKLFFGSGTQLSVL.

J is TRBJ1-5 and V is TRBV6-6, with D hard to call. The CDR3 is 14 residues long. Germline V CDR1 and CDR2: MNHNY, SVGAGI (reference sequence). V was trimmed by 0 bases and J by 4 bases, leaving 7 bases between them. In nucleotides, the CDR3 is TGTGCCAGCAGTTACTCGGGCGATAATCAGCCCCAGCATTTT. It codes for CASSYSGDNQPQHF.

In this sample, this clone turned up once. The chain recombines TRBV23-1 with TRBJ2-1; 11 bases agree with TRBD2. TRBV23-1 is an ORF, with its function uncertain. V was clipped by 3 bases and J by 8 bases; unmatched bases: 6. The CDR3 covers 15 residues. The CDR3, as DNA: TGCGCCAGCAGTCAGTTACTAGCGGGAGTAGATGAGCAGTTCTTC. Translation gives CASSQLLAGVDEQFF.

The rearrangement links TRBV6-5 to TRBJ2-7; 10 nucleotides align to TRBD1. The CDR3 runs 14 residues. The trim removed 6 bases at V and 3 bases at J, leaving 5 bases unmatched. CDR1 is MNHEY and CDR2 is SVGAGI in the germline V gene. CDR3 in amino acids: CASRLGDRGYEQYF. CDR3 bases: TGTGCCAGCAGGTTGGGGGACAGGGGCTACGAGCAGTACTTC.

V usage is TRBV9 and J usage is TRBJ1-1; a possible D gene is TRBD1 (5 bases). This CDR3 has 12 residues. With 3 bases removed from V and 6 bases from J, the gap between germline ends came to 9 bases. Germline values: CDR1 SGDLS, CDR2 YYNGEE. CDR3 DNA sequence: TGTGCCAGCAGCGCTGGGGGGTCTGAAGCTTTCTTT. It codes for CASSAGGSEAFF.

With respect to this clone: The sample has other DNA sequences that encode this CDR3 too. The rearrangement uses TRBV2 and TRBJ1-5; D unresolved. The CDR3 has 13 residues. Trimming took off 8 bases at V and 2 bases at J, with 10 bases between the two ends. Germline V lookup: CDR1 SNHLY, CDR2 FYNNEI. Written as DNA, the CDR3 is TGTGCCAGCTCTAGCCAGGGCAATCAGCCCCAGCATTTT. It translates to CASSSQGNQPQHF.

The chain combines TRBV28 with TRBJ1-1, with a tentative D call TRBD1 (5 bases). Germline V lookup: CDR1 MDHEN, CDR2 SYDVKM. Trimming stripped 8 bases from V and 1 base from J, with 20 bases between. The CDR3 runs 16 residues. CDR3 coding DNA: TGTGCCAGCGGGACGTCGGGGGACGGAACGAACACTGAAGCTTTCTTT. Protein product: CASGTSGDGTNTEAFF.

The DNA of the CDR3 is TGTGCCAGCAGCCTGACTAGTCTTTACGAGCAGTACTTC. Its protein product is CASSLTSLYEQYF. The gene calls are TRBV11-2 and TRBJ2-7; D might be TRBD2 (6 bases). Germline V lookup: CDR1 SGHAT, CDR2 FQNNGV. V was cut by 5 bases and J by 4 bases, with 12 bases left in between. The CDR3 runs to 13 residues.

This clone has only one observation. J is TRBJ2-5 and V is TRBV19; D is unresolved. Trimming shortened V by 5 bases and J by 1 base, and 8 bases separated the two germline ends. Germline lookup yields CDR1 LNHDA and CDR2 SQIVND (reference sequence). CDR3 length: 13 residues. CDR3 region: CASSGRVQETQYF. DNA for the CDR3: TGTGCCAGTAGTGGGCGTGTCCAAGAGACCCAGTACTTC.

As DNA, the CDR3 is TGTGCCAGCAGCTTGGCAGGGGTACCTGGAAACACCATATATTTT. Translation: CASSLAGVPGNTIYF. The V call is TRBV11-3, the J call TRBJ1-3; D might be TRBD1 (6 bases). CDR1 and CDR2 (germline): SGHNT, YENEEA. The CDR3 is 15 residues long. Trimming shortened V by 3 bases and J by 2 bases, and 11 bases separated the two germline ends.

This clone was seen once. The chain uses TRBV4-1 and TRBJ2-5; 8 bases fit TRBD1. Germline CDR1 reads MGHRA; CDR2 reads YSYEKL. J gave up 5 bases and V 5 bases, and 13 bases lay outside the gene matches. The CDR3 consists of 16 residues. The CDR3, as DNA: TGCGCCAGCAGCACCCATCAGGACAGGGTATTGGAGACCCAGTACTTC. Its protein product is CASSTHQDRVLETQYF.

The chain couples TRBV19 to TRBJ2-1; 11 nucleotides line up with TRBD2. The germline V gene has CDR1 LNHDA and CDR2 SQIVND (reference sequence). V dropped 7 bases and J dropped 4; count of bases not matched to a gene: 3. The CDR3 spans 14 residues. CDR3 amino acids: CASTLAGGYNEQFF. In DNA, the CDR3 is TGTGCCAGTACTCTAGCGGGGGGATACAATGAGCAGTTCTTC.

CDR3: CASSVDTGGNQPQHF. The CDR3 DNA follows: TGTGCCAGCAGCGTAGATACGGGGGGGAATCAGCCCCAGCATTTT. The chain recombines TRBV9 with TRBJ1-5, with a possible D match to TRBD1 (5 bases). Trimming took off 0 bases at V and 4 bases at J, with 11 bases between the two ends. The CDR3 length is 15 residues. Germline V gives CDR1 SGDLS, CDR2 YYNGEE.

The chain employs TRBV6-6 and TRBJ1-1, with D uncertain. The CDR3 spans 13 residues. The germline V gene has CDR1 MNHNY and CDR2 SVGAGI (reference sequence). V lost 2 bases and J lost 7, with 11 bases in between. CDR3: CASSYGREGEAFF. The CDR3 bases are TGTGCCAGCAGTTACGGCCGGGAGGGTGAAGCTTTCTTT.

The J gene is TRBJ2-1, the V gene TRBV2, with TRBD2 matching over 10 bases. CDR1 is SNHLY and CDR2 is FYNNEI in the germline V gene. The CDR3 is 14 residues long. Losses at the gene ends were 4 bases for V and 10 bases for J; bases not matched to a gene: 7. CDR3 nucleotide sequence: TGTGCCAGCAGTGGGCTAGCGGGAGCAGGCGAGCAGTTCTTC. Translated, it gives CASSGLAGAGEQFF.

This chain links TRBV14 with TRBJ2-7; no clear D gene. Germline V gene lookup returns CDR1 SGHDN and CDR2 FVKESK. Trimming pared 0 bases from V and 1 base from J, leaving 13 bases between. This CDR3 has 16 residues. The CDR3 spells CASSQEIPPRSYEQYF. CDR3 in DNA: TGTGCCAGCAGCCAAGAAATTCCCCCGAGGTCCTACGAGCAGTACTTC.

Here the CDR3 DNA reads TGTGCCATCAGTGAGTGGGGGGGCCGTGAGGAGACCCAGTACTTC. The encoded protein is CAISEWGGREETQYF. The V call is TRBV10-3, the J call TRBJ2-5, with D tentatively TRBD2 (7 bases). The CDR3 totals 15 residues. Germline V gene lookup returns CDR1 ENHRY and CDR2 SYGVKD. The V end was cut by 1 base, the J end by 5 bases, with 14 bases between.

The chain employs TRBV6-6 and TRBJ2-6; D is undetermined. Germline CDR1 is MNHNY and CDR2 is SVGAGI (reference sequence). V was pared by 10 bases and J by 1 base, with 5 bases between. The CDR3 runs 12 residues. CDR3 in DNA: TGTGCCACGTCTTCTGGGGCCAACGTCCTGACTTTC. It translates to CATSSGANVLTF.